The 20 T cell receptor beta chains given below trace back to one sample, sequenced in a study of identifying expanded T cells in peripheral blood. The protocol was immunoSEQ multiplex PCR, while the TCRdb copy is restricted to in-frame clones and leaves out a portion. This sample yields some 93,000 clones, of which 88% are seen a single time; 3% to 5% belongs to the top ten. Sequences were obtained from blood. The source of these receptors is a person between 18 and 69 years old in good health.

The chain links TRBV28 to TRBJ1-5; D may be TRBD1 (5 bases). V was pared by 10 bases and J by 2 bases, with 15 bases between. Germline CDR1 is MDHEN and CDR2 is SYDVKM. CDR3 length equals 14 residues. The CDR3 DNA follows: TGTGCCACCCGGGCGGACATTGGCAATCAGCCCCAGCATTTT. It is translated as CATRADIGNQPQHF.

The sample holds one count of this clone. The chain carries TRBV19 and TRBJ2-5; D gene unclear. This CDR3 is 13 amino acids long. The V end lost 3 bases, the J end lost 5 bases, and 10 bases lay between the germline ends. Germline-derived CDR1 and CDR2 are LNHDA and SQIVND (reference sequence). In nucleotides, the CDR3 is TGTGCCAGTAGTATTGCGCTAGAGGAGACCCAGTACTTC. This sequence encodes CASSIALEETQYF.

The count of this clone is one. CDR3: CASSDYGWGTGKSNQPQHF. CDR3 bases: TGTGCCAGCAGTGACTATGGATGGGGGACAGGGAAAAGCAATCAGCCCCAGCATTTT. The chain carries TRBV2 and TRBJ1-5, with 9 bases that match TRBD1. The germline V gene has CDR1 SNHLY and CDR2 FYNNEI. With 3 bases clipped from V and 1 base from J, the junction kept 13 bases outside the gene matches. This CDR3 spans 19 amino acids.

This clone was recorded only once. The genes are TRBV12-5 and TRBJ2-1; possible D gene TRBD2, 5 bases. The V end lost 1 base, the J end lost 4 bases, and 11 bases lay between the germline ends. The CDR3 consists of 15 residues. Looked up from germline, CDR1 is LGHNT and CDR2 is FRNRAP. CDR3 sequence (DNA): TGTGCTAGTGGTTTGGGGACTTCATCATACAATGAGCAGTTCTTC. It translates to CASGLGTSSYNEQFF.

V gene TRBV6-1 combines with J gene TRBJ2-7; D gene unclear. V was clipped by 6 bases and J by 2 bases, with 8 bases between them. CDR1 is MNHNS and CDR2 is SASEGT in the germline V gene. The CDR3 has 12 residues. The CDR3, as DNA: TGTGCCAGCAGGGGTTCCGCCTACGAGCAGTACTTC. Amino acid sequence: CASRGSAYEQYF.

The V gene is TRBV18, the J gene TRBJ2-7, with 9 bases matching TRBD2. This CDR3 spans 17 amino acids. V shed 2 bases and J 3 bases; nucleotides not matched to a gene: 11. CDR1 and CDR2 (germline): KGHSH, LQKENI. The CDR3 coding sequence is TGTGCCAGCTCACCAAGGAGCGGGGGGCCGACATTCTACGAGCAGTACTTC. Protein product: CASSPRSGGPTFYEQYF.

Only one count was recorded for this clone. In DNA form, the CDR3 reads TGTGCCAGCAGCATGACAGGAGATCAGCCCCAGCATTTT. This codes for CASSMTGDQPQHF. The chain recombines TRBV28 with TRBJ1-5; D is perhaps TRBD1 (6 bases). Trimming shortened V by 6 bases and J by 5 bases, and 11 bases separated the two germline ends. Germline V gives CDR1 MDHEN, CDR2 SYDVKM. This CDR3 comprises 13 residues.

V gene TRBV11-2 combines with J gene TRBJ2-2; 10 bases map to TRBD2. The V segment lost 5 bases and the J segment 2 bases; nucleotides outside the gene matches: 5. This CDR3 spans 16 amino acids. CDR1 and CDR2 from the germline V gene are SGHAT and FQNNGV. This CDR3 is CASSSSGGGNTGELFF. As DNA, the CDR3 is TGTGCCAGCAGCAGCAGCGGGGGGGGAAACACCGGGGAGCTGTTTTTT. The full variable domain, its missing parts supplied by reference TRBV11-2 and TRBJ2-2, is EAGVAQSPRYKIIEKRQSVAFWCNPISGHATLYWYQQILGQGPKLLIQFQNNGVVDDSQLPKDRFSAERLKGVDSTLKIQPAKLEDSAVYLCASSSSGGGNTGELFFGEGSRLTVL.

The CDR3 region has the DNA TGTGCCTGGAGTGTACAGGAGGCAAAGCAGTTCTTC. Residues: CAWSVQEAKQFF. V and J are TRBV30 and TRBJ2-1, with D perhaps assigned TRBD1 or TRBD2 (5 bases each). Trimming took off 0 bases at V and 11 bases at J, with 11 bases between the two ends. The CDR3 is 12 residues long. Germline CDR1 reads GTSNPN; CDR2 reads SVGIG (reference sequence).

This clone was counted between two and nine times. The CDR3 bases are TGCGCCAGCACCAGACAAAGGCCAACTAACTATGGCTACACCTTC. This gives the protein CASTRQRPTNYGYTF. The J gene is TRBJ1-2, the V gene TRBV10-1; no firm D call. The V gene's germline CDR1 is WNHNN and CDR2 SYGVQD (reference sequence). There are 15 residues in the CDR3. V was clipped by 7 bases and J by 0 bases, with 15 bases between them.

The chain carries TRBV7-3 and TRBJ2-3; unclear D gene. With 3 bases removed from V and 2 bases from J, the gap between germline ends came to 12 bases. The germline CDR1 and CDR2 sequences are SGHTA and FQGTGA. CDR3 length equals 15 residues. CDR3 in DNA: TGTGCCAGCAGCTTGACCCATCTCCCCACAGATACGCAGTATTTT. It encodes CASSLTHLPTDTQYF.

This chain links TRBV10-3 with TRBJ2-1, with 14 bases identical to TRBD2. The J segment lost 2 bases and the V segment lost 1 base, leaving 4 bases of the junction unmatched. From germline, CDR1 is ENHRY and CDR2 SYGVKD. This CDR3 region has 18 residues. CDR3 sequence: CAISEYGTSGSPYNEQFF. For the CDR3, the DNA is TGTGCCATCAGTGAGTATGGGACTAGCGGGAGTCCCTACAATGAGCAGTTCTTC.

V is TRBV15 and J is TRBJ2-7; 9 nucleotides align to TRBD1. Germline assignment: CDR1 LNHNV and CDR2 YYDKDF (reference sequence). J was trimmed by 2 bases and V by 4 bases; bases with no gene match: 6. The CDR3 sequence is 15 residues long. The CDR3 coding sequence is TGTGCCACCAGCACCGAGGACAGGGGCGCCTACGAGCAGTACTTC. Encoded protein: CATSTEDRGAYEQYF.

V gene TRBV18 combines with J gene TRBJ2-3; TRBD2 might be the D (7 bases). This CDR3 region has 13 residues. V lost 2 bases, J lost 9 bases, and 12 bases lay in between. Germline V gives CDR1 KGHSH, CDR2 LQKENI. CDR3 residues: CASSPRGGPTQYF. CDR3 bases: TGTGCCAGCTCACCAAGGGGGGGTCCCACGCAGTATTTT.

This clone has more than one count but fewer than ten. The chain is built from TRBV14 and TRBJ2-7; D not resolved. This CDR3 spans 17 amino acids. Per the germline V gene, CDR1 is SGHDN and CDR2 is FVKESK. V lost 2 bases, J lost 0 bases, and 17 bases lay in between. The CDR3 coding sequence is TGTGCCAGCAGCCAAAACTCCTTCGGTGCCGACTCCTACGAGCAGTACTTC. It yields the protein CASSQNSFGADSYEQYF.

Here the CDR3 DNA reads TGTGCCAGCAGCTTTTGGGCTAGCGCAGATACGCAGTATTTT. Protein: CASSFWASADTQYF. The chain links TRBV7-8 to TRBJ2-3; tentatively, D is TRBD2 (6 bases). The CDR3 consists of 14 residues. Trimming shortened V by 3 bases and J by 4 bases, and 11 bases separated the two germline ends. Germline V gene data show CDR1 as SGHVS and CDR2 as FQNEAQ.

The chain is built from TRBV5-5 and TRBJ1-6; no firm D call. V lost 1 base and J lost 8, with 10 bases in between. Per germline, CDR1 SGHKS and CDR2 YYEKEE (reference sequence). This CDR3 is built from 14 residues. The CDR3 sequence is CASSLYTTDSPLHF. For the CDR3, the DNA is TGTGCCAGCAGCTTGTACACAACCGATTCACCCCTCCACTTT.

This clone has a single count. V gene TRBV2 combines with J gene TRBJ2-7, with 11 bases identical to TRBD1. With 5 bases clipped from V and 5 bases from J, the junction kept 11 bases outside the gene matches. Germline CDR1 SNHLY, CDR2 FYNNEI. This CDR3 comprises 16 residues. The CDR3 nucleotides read TGTGCCAGCAGTAGGACCGGACAGGGGGCTTCCAACGAGCAGTACTTC. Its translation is CASSRTGQGASNEQYF.

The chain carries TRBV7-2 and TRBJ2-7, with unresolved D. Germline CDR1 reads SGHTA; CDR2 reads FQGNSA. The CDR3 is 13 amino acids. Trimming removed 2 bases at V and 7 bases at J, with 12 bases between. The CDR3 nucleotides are TGTGCCAGCAGCTTAAGGACCTGGAGAGAGCAGTACTTC. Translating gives CASSLRTWREQYF.

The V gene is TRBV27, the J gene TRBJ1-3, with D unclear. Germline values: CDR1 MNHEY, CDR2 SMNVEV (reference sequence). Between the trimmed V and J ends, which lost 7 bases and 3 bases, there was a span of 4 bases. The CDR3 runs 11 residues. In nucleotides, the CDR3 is TGTGCCAGCATCTTTGGAAACACCATATATTTT. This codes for CASIFGNTIYF.